Included here is one T cell receptor beta chain sequence, with context. This entry comes from a study of blood T cell repertoires in COVID-19. Whole-study context: Acute and convalescent COVID-19 samples came from the United States, Italy and Spain. The analysed material was cDNA or gDNA that came from T cells, B-cell-depleted T cells, or PBMCs.

The germline CDR1 and CDR2 sequences are MGHRA and YSYEKL. The CDR3 consists of 14 residues. Trimming cost V 7 bases and J 8 bases, with 17 bases left between them. Per the original methods: Estimated nucleated cell counts came from reference gene primer amplification. Here immunoSEQ multiplex PCR was the method, and the copy in TCRdb shows in-frame clones only, minus some. V, J and clone size are taken as reported in that table, and D and trimming were inferred from the DNA itself. The sample has roughly 79,000 clones; about 85% are singletons. This clonotype originated in a man in his sixties with active or convalescent COVID-19. The sequencing input was peripheral blood. The chain uses TRBV4-1 and TRBJ1-4, with D tentatively TRBD1 (6 bases). The CDR3 bases are TGCGCCAGCATCCCTGGGGGGGCTTCGGAAAAACTGTTTTTT. Protein sequence: CASIPGGASEKLFF.